The 21 T cell receptor beta chains presented below share a single source sample, sequenced in a study of OX40 agonist ivuxolimab in advanced cancers. Method: immunoSEQ multiplex PCR; TCRdb's copy keeps in-frame clones and lacks some. The data show about 11,000 clones, with around nine tenths seen just once and around 31% held by the top ten. Sample: CD4+ or CD8+ T cells sorted from blood, taken in a trial of the OX40 agonist ivuxolimab. These receptor sequences come from an adult with an advanced solid tumor such as melanoma, head and neck, liver or kidney cancer.

V usage is TRBV15 and J usage is TRBJ1-1; D not resolved. There are 13 residues in the CDR3. Trimming left V 0 bases short and J 5 bases short, with 7 bases between. Germline loops: CDR1 LNHNV, CDR2 YYDKDF (reference sequence). The CDR3 loop is CATSRDPATEAFF. CDR3 nucleotide sequence: TGTGCCACCAGCAGAGACCCTGCTACTGAAGCTTTCTTT.

This clone is labeled medium-sized. The V gene is TRBV28, the J gene TRBJ2-1, with 10 bases lining up with TRBD2. This CDR3 has 14 amino acids. V shed 7 bases and J 4 bases; nucleotides not matched to a gene: 4. CDR1 and CDR2 (germline): MDHEN, SYDVKM. The CDR3, as DNA: TGTGCCAGCATTCTGACTAGCGGGTACAATGAGCAGTTCTTC. As protein: CASILTSGYNEQFF.

CDR3 sequence: CASSHGTSTYEQYF. In DNA form, the CDR3 reads TGTGCCAGCAGCCACGGGACATCGACCTACGAGCAGTACTTC. The J gene is TRBJ2-7, the V gene TRBV7-9; possibly TRBD1 for D (6 bases). Germline V CDR1 and CDR2: SEHNR, FQNEAQ (reference sequence). Trimming cost V 5 bases and J 2 bases, with 13 bases left between them. This CDR3 comprises 14 residues. Full variable domain (outside the CDR3, taken from reference TRBV7-9 and TRBJ2-7): DTGVSQNPRHKITKRGQNVTFRCDPISEHNRLYWYRQTLGQGPEFLTYFQNEAQLEKSRLLSDRFSAERPKGSFSTLEIQRTEQGDSAMYLCASSHGTSTYEQYFGPGTRLTVT.

This clone has just one count. V is TRBV7-9 and J is TRBJ2-2, with a possible D match to TRBD1 (5 bases). Trimming left V 6 bases short and J 1 base short, with 15 bases between. CDR1 and CDR2 from the germline V gene are SEHNR and FQNEAQ (reference sequence). CDR3 length: 16 amino acids. The DNA for the CDR3 is TGTGCCAGCAGGTGGTCTAGGGGTGTGAACACCGGGGAGCTGTTTTTT. Protein sequence: CASRWSRGVNTGELFF.

The rearrangement links TRBV4-2 to TRBJ2-3, with 7 bases identical to TRBD2. Germline loops: CDR1 LGHNA, CDR2 YNFKEQ. The CDR3 runs 16 residues. V lost 0 bases, J lost 9 bases, and 12 bases stayed unmatched. CDR3 loop: CASSQDLSREPRTQYF. The CDR3 coding sequence is TGTGCCAGCAGCCAAGATCTCTCGCGGGAGCCTCGCACGCAGTATTTT.

The rearrangement links TRBV28 to TRBJ2-1; the D is unclear. Trimming cost V 2 bases and J 2 bases, with 10 bases left between them. CDR1 MDHEN and CDR2 SYDVKM come from the germline V gene. The CDR3 has 15 residues. The CDR3 is CASSLNDWAYNEQFF. The CDR3 nucleotides read TGTGCCAGCAGTTTAAACGATTGGGCCTACAATGAGCAGTTCTTC. The whole variable domain, filled in from reference TRBV28 and TRBJ2-1, reads DVKVTQSSRYLVKRTGEKVFLECVQDMDHENMFWYRQDPGLGLRLIYFSYDVKMKEKGDIPEGYSVSREKKERFSLILESASTNQTSMYLCASSLNDWAYNEQFFGPGTRLTVL.

The rearrangement joins TRBV5-1 to TRBJ2-7, with 8 bases that match TRBD2. The germline V gene encodes CDR1 SGHRS and CDR2 YFSETQ. This CDR3 has 14 amino acids. After removal of 1 base from V and 4 bases from J, the junction contained 4 bases not matched to a gene. CDR3 sequence (DNA): TGCGCCAGCAGCTTGTTTAGCGGGACTTACGAGCAGTACTTC. Protein sequence: CASSLFSGTYEQYF.

This clone has only one observation. The chain combines TRBV12-1 with TRBJ1-5. TRBV12-1 is reported as a pseudogene. This CDR3 is built from 14 residues. CDR3 sequence (DNA): TGTGCCAGCAGCTCGACCCTTGGGGTGGAGCCCCAGCATTTT. Its translation is CASSSTLGVEPQHF.

The chain uses TRBV7-2 and TRBJ2-7; 8 bases match TRBD1. With V trimmed by 3 bases and J by 3 bases, 1 base remained unmatched. Germline CDR1 and CDR2: SGHTA and FQGNSA. The CDR3 has 13 residues. The CDR3 loop reads CASSFGQGYEQYF. The CDR3 DNA reads TGTGCCAGCAGCTTCGGACAGGGCTACGAGCAGTACTTC.

The rearrangement joins TRBV4-1 to TRBJ1-3; D is unclear. The CDR3 consists of 16 residues. Germline CDR1 reads MGHRA; CDR2 reads YSYEKL. The V and J ends lost 0 bases and 0 bases respectively, with 9 bases between them. The CDR3 DNA reads TGCGCCAGCAGCCAAGAATTCGGCCTCTCTGGAAACACCATATATTTT. Amino acids: CASSQEFGLSGNTIYF.

The V and J genes are TRBV27 and TRBJ2-5; a weak D match, TRBD1 (6 bases). This CDR3 region has 15 residues. Germline CDR1 reads MNHEY; CDR2 reads SMNVEV (reference sequence). Deletions cut 6 bases from V and 2 bases from J, with 16 bases between. This chain's CDR3 is CASRATQGFQETQYF. The CDR3 DNA reads TGTGCCAGCAGGGCTACTCAGGGGTTTCAAGAGACCCAGTACTTC.

This rearrangement joins TRBV10-1 to TRBJ1-5, with 7 bases that match TRBD1. Germline assignment: CDR1 WNHNN and CDR2 SYGVQD (reference sequence). The length of the CDR3 is 14 residues. Trimming took 7 bases from V and 6 from J; bases not matched to a gene: 9. CDR3 sequence reads: CASKIRGFTQPQHF. In nucleotides, the CDR3 is TGCGCCAGCAAAATCAGGGGGTTTACTCAGCCCCAGCATTTT.

The sample holds one count of this clone. V is TRBV6-5 and J is TRBJ2-7; TRBD2 matches at 7 bases. CDR1 MNHEY and CDR2 SVGAGI come from the germline V gene. J was trimmed by 3 bases and V by 0 bases; bases with no gene match: 8. This CDR3 is built from 16 residues. The chain's CDR3 is CASSYSFAGAIYEQYF. In DNA form, the CDR3 reads TGTGCCAGCAGTTACTCTTTCGCGGGAGCCATCTACGAGCAGTACTTC.

The gene calls are TRBV7-2 and TRBJ2-7, with 8 bases lining up with TRBD2. Germline CDR1 and CDR2: SGHTA and FQGNSA. V shed 4 bases, J shed 3 bases, and the junction held 5 bases outside the gene matches. There are 14 residues in the CDR3. The CDR3 loop reads CASSSGLALYEQYF. CDR3 in DNA: TGTGCCAGCAGCTCTGGACTAGCCCTCTACGAGCAGTACTTC.

CDR3 sequence: CASSLAGTSSYNEQFF. CDR3 coding DNA: TGTGCCAGCAGCTTAGCTGGGACTAGCTCCTACAATGAGCAGTTCTTC. The genes are TRBV11-3 and TRBJ2-1, with 8 bases matching TRBD2. Looked up from germline, CDR1 is SGHNT and CDR2 is YENEEA. V lost 1 base and J lost 0; bases outside the gene matches: 2. The length of the CDR3 is 16 residues.

The chain uses TRBV11-2 and TRBJ2-7; D may be TRBD1 (5 bases). The length of the CDR3 is 14 residues. CDR1 and CDR2 from the germline V gene are SGHAT and FQNNGV. Trimming shortened V by 0 bases and J by 7 bases, and 13 bases separated the two germline ends. CDR3 sequence reads: CASSLDRQYYEQYF. CDR3 DNA sequence: TGTGCCAGCAGCTTAGATCGACAGTATTATGAGCAGTACTTC.

The V and J genes are TRBV5-1 and TRBJ2-1; no definite D call. Trimming took off 3 bases at V and 4 bases at J, with 14 bases between the two ends. Germline V gene sequence: CDR1 SGHRS, CDR2 YFSETQ. This CDR3 is built from 15 residues. The CDR3 reads CASSYNFAQYNEQFF. As DNA, the CDR3 is TGCGCCAGCAGCTACAATTTTGCCCAATACAATGAGCAGTTCTTC.

This clone was detected only once. The chain employs TRBV5-6 and TRBJ2-2; D unresolved. This CDR3 has 13 residues. With 0 bases removed from V and 7 bases from J, the gap between germline ends came to 7 bases. Germline CDR1 and CDR2: SGHDT and YYEEEE. CDR3 nucleotide sequence: TGTGCCAGCAGCTTGGGGAACGGCGGGGAGCTGTTTTTT. It is translated as CASSLGNGGELFF.

The gene calls are TRBV6-4 and TRBJ2-2; possible D gene TRBD2, 5 bases. V lost 0 bases and J lost 3, with 5 bases in between. The germline gives CDR1 MRHNA, CDR2 SNTAGT. The CDR3 runs 14 residues. The CDR3 protein is CASSDSRDTGELFF. CDR3 coding DNA: TGTGCCAGCAGTGACTCGCGGGACACCGGGGAGCTGTTTTTT.

The chain carries TRBV9 and TRBJ2-3, with 9 bases identical to TRBD2. Germline V lookup: CDR1 SGDLS, CDR2 YYNGEE. The CDR3 is 15 residues long. J gave up 5 bases and V 0 bases, and 4 bases lay outside the gene matches. CDR3: CASSVGGSGGDTQYF. The DNA for the CDR3 is TGTGCCAGCAGCGTAGGTGGTAGCGGGGGAGATACGCAGTATTTT. Drawing the rest from reference TRBV9 and TRBJ2-3, the complete variable domain is DSGVTQTPKHLITATGQRVTLRCSPRSGDLSVYWYQQSLDQGLQFLIQYYNGEERAKGNILERFSAQQFPDLHSELNLSSLELGDSALYFCASSVGGSGGDTQYFGPGTRLTVL.

The rearrangement uses TRBV9 and TRBJ2-2; 7 bases line up with TRBD1. Germline V gene data show CDR1 as SGDLS and CDR2 as YYNGEE. The CDR3 contains 15 residues. Germline trimming cut 0 bases from V and 4 bases from J; bases unmatched to any gene: 3. The CDR3 DNA follows: TGTGCCAGCAGCGTAGGTTCAGGGGGCACCGGGGAGCTGTTTTTT. This translates into CASSVGSGGTGELFF.